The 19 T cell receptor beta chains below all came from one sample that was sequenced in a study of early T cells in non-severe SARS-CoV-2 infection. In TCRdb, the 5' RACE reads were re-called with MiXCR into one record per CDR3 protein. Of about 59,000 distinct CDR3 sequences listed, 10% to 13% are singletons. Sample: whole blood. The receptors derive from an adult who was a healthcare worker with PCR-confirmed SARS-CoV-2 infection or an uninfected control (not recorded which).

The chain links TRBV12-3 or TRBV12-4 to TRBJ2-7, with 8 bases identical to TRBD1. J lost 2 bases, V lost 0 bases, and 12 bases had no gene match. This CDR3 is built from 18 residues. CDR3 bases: TGTGCCAGCAGTTTAGCGGTCTTCAGGGGGCGAAGTCCCTACGAGCAGTACTTC. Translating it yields CASSLAVFRGRSPYEQYF.

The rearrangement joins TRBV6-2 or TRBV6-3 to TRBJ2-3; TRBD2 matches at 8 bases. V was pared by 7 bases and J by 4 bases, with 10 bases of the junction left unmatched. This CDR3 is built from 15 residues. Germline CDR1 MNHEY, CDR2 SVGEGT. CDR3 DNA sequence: TGTGCCAGCACCTTCGGGGGGGCCGGAGCAGATACGCAGTATTTT. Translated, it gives CASTFGGAGADTQYF.

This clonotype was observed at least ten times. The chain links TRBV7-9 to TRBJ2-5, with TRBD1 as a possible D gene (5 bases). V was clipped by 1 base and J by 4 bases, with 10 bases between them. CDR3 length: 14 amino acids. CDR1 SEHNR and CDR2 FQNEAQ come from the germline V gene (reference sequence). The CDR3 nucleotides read TGTGCCAGCAGCTTAGTAGGCCAGGGAGAGACCCAGTACTTC. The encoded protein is CASSLVGQGETQYF.

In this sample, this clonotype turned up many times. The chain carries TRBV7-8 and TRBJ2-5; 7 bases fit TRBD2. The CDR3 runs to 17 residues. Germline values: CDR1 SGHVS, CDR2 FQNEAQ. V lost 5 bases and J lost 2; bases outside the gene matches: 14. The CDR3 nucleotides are TGTGCCAGCAGCGGAAAAAGGGCAGGGACTAAACAAGAGACCCAGTACTTC. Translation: CASSGKRAGTKQETQYF.

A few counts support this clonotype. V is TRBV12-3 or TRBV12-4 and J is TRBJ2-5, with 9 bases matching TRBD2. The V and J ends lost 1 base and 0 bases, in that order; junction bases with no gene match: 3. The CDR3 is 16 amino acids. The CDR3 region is CASSLVIAGDQETQYF. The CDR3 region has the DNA TGTGCCAGCAGTTTAGTGATAGCGGGGGACCAAGAGACCCAGTACTTC.

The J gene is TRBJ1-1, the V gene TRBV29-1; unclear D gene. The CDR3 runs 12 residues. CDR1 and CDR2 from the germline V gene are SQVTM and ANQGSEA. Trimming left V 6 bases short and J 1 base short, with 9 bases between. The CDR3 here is CSVVDGNTEAFF. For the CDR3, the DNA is TGCAGCGTCGTGGACGGGAACACTGAAGCTTTCTTT.

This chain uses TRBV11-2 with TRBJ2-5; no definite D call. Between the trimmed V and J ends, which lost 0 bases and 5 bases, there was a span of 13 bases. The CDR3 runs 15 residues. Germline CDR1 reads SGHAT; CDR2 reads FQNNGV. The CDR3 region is CASSLEPETQETQYF. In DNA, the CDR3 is TGTGCCAGCAGCTTAGAACCCGAAACTCAGGAGACCCAGTACTTC. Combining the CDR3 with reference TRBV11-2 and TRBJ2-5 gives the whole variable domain EAGVAQSPRYKIIEKRQSVAFWCNPISGHATLYWYQQILGQGPKLLIQFQNNGVVDDSQLPKDRFSAERLKGVDSTLKIQPAKLEDSAVYLCASSLEPETQETQYFGPGTRLLVL.

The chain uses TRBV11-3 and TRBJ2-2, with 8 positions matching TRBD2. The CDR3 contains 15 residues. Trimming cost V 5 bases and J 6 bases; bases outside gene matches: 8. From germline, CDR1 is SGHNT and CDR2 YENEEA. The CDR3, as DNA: TGTGCCAGCAGCCTCGGACTAGCCGGTCCCGGGGAGCTGTTTTTT. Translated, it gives CASSLGLAGPGELFF.

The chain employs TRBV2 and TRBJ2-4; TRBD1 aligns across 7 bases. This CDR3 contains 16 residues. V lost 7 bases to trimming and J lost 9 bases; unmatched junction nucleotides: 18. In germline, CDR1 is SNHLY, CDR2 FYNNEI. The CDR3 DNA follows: TGTGCCAGCACCGGAACAGGGGTCGGGGCATCAGGCATTCAGTACTTC. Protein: CASTGTGVGASGIQYF.

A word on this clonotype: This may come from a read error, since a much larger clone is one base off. CDR3: CASSPEEKSLHF. The CDR3 DNA is TGTGCCAGCTCACCAGAGGAAAAATCCCTCCACTTT. The chain joins TRBV18 to TRBJ1-6; unclear D gene. Trimming removed 2 bases from V and 14 bases from J, with 10 bases in between. Germline V gives CDR1 KGHSH, CDR2 LQKENI. The length of the CDR3 is 12 residues.

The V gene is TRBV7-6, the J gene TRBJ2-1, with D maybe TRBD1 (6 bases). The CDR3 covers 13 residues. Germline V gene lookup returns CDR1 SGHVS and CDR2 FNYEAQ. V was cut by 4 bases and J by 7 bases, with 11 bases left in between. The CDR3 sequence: CASSSGQMNEQFF. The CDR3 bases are TGTGCCAGCAGCTCCGGACAGATGAATGAGCAGTTCTTC.

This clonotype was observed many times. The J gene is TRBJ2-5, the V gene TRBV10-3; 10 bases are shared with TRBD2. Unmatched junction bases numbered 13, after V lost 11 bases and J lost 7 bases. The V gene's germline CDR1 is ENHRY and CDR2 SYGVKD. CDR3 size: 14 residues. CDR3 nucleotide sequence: TGTGCCGTAGCACCTAGCGGGGGAACGGGGACCCAGTACTTC. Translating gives CAVAPSGGTGTQYF.

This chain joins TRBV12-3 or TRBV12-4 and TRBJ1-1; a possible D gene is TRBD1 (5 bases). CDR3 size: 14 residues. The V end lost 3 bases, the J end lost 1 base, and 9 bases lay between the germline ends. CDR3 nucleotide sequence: TGTGCCAGCAGTTTGACAAGGGGGAACACTGAAGCTTTCTTT. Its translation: CASSLTRGNTEAFF.

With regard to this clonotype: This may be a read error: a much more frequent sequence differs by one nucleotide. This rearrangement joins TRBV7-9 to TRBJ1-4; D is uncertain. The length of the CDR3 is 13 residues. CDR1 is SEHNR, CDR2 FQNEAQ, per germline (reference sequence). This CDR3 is CAGSLDVWEKLFF. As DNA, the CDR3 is TGTGCCGGCAGCTTGGATGTGTGGGAAAAACTGTTTTTT.

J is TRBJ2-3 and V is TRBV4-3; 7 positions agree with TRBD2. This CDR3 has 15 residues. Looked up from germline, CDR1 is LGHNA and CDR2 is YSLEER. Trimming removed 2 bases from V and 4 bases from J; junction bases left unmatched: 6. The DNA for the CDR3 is TGCGCCAGCAGCCAACAGCGGGGCCCAGCAGATACGCAGTATTTT. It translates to CASSQQRGPADTQYF.

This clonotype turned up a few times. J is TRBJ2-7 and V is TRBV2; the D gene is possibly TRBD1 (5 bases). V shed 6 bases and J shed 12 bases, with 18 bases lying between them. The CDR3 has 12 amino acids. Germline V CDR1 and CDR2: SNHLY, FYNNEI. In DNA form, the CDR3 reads TGTGCCAGCAGAGTAACTCGGACAAGCCCGTACTTC. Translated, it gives CASRVTRTSPYF.

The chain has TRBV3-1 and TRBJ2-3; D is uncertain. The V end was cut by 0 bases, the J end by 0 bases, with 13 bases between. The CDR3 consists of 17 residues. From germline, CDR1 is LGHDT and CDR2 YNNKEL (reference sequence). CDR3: CASSQDFRAPSTDTQYF. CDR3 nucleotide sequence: TGTGCCAGCAGCCAAGATTTCCGGGCTCCTAGCACAGATACGCAGTATTTT.

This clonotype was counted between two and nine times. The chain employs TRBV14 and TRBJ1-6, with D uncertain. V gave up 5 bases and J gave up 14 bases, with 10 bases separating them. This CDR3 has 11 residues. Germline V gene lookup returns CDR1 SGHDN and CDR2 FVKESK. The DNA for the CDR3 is TGTGCCAGCAGCGAACGGAGGACCCTCCACTTT. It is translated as CASSERRTLHF.

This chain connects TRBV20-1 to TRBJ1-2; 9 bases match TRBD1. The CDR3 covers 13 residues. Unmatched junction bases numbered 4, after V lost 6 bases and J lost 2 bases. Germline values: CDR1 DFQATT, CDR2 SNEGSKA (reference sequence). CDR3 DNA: TGCAGTGCCCCCGGACAGGGGAACTATGGCTACACCTTC. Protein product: CSAPGQGNYGYTF.